These T cell receptor beta chains were read from a single sample in a study of tumor-infiltrating lymphocytes in primary liver carcinoma. TCRdb ran MiXCR on the multiplex PCR reads and lists one entry per CDR3 protein. The sample has about 41,000 distinct CDR3 sequences, about 73% seen once. The sample taken for sequencing was liver tumor tissue from sampling region 2. The receptors originated from a man in his forties with primary liver carcinoma and hepatitis B virus infection. Each CDR3 is given with its conserved first and last residue. A D gene is named only where the DNA matches it firmly. The size field is filled for only some rows; it gives once, few, many or a size class.

V gene	D gene	clone size	J gene	CDR3 DNA	CDR3 protein
TRBV28	.	.	TRBJ1-2	TGTGCCAGCGGGGGGACAACCAGAGAACCAGAGTATGACTACACCTTC	CASGGTTREPEYDYTF
TRBV6-1	.	.	TRBJ1-2	TGTGCCAGCAGTGAAATATGGGATGGGGACTATGGCTACACCTTT	CASSEIWDGDYGYTF
TRBV11-2	.	.	TRBJ2-5	TGTGCCAGCACCAGTCCCTGGAGGGGGGAGACACAGTACTTC	CASTSPWRGETQYF
TRBV7-2	.	.	TRBJ2-4	TGTGCCAGCAACTTAGGACCCAGAAAAAACATTCAGTACTTC	CASNLGPRKNIQYF
TRBV7-8	.	once	TRBJ1-2	TGTACCAGCAGCTTCCTCGGGTTTGGCTACGCCTTC	CTSSFLGFGYAF
TRBV6-2/TRBV6-3	.	.	TRBJ1-1	TGTGCCAGCTGTTACTCGCTGGTTTACCACCACACTGAAACTTTCTTT	CASCYSLVYHHTETFF
TRBV4-1	TRBD1	.	TRBJ1-1	TGCGCCACCAGACAAGGTGACAGGGGAAGGGACACTGAAGCTTCCTTT	CATRQGDRGRDTEASF
TRBV5-4	.	.	TRBJ2-5	TGTGCCAGCAACTCGGACAAGGTAGAGACGCAGTACTTC	CASNSDKVETQYF
TRBV12-3/TRBV12-4	.	.	TRBJ2-7	TGTGCCAGCAGATTGCATGTAGGGTCCTACGAGCAGTACTTC	CASRLHVGSYEQYF
TRBV6-5	TRBD1	medium-sized	TRBJ1-3	TGTGCCAGCAGTTCTGCCAGGGACAGGGTCATCTCTGGAAACACCATATATTTT	CASSSARDRVISGNTIYF
TRBV6-5	.	once	TRBJ2-7	TGTGCCAACAGTTACGGCATTAGCTCCTACGAGCAGTACTTC	CANSYGISSYEQYF
TRBV6-2/TRBV6-3	.	medium-sized	TRBJ2-5	TGTGCCAGCAGCTCGGGGGAGACCCAGTACTTC	CASSSGETQYF
TRBV10-2	.	once	TRBJ2-1	TGCGCCAGCAGTGAGTCTTTGATCAGGGAGCAGTTCTTT	CASSESLIREQFF
TRBV5-1	TRBD2	once	TRBJ2-3	TGCGCCAGCAGCTTACTAGCGGGCACAAATAAGCAGTATTTT	CASSLLAGTNKQYF
TRBV5-6	.	.	TRBJ2-1	TGTGCCAGCAGCTTGGGATTGGGCTCATCAGGATACAACGAGCAGCTCTTC	CASSLGLGSSGYNEQLF
TRBV5-1	TRBD1	many	TRBJ2-7	TGCGCCAGCAGCCTACAGGGGGGAAGCGGCGAGCAGTACTTC	CASSLQGGSGEQYF
TRBV6-1	.	.	TRBJ1-2	TGTGTCAGCAGTGAAATTCTGGATAACTATGGCTACACCTTC	CVSSEILDNYGYTF
TRBV28	TRBD1	many	TRBJ2-1	TGTGCCAGCAGCCCCCCCGGACAGGTTACTTATGAGCAGTTCTTC	CASSPPGQVTYEQFF
TRBV5-6	.	.	TRBJ1-2	TGTGCCAGCAGCTTGGGACAGGAGATACGCCCCCTCTATGGCTACACATTC	CASSLGQEIRPLYGYTF
TRBV7-8	.	.	TRBJ1-6	TGTACCAGCAGCCGACCCGGGCTCGGGGATAATTTACCCCTCCACTTT	CTSSRPGLGDNLPLHF
TRBV11-2	TRBD1	.	TRBJ2-7	TGTACCAGCAGCTTACAATGGACAGGGGAAAACGAGCAATACTTC	CTSSLQWTGENEQYF
TRBV12-3/TRBV12-4	TRBD1	once	TRBJ2-5	TGTGCCAGCAATTTAGACCCCGGGACAGAAGAGACCCAGTATTTC	CASNLDPGTEETQYF
TRBV29-1	TRBD1	.	TRBJ2-7	TGCAGCGTTGAAGGACAGGGGGCAACGGAGCGGTACTTC	CSVEGQGATERYF
TRBV11-3	.	.	TRBJ2-1	TGTGCCGGCAGCTTAAATGCTAATGGGCAGTTCTTC	CAGSLNANGQFF
TRBV6-1	TRBD1	.	TRBJ2-6	TGTGACAGCACCGAACAGGGGTTAGCTGGGGCCAACGTCATGACTTTC	CDSTEQGLAGANVMTF
TRBV11-2	TRBD1	.	TRBJ2-1	TGTACCAGCACCATACTAACAGGGGATGAGCACTTCTTC	CTSTILTGDEHFF